These 14 T cell receptor beta chains were all obtained from the same sample, sequenced in a study of blood T cell repertoires in COVID-19. Repertoires were generated with immunoSEQ multiplex PCR, while TCRdb's copy carries only in-frame clones and drops some. The sample includes over 85,000 clones, around 75% of them seen just once. Sequenced: peripheral blood. Receptors were obtained from a human donor in a cohort sampled during active COVID-19.

This clone occurred once. The chain is built from TRBV15 and TRBJ2-2; TRBD1 is a possible D gene (5 bases). Trimming shortened V by 1 base and J by 4 bases, and 7 bases separated the two germline ends. The CDR3 has 14 amino acids. Germline CDR1 is LNHNV and CDR2 is YYDKDF (reference sequence). The DNA for the CDR3 is TGTGCCACCAGCAGAGCAGGGCTCACCGGGGAGCTGTTTTTT. This codes for CATSRAGLTGELFF.

This clone was seen once. The V gene is TRBV18, the J gene TRBJ2-3; 13 bases align to TRBD2. Germline assignment: CDR1 KGHSH and CDR2 LQKENI. The V and J ends lost 5 bases and 4 bases, in that order; junction bases with no gene match: 3. The CDR3 is 15 residues long. CDR3 loop: CASSAGLAGADTQYF. The DNA of the CDR3 is TGTGCCAGCTCAGCAGGACTAGCGGGAGCAGATACGCAGTATTTT.

The chain links TRBV2 to TRBJ2-6; no clear D gene. Trimming stripped 6 bases from V and 0 bases from J, with 6 bases between. The CDR3 consists of 14 residues. CDR1 is SNHLY, CDR2 FYNNEI, per germline. CDR3 sequence reads: CASREYSGANVLTF. The CDR3 bases are TGTGCCAGCAGGGAATACTCTGGGGCCAACGTCCTGACTTTC.

This chain links TRBV28 with TRBJ1-5, with a tentative D call TRBD1 (5 bases). CDR3 length equals 16 residues. Per germline, CDR1 MDHEN and CDR2 SYDVKM. Trimming shortened V by 1 base and J by 1 base, and 11 bases separated the two germline ends. This chain's CDR3 is CASSLSSGWSNQPQHF. CDR3 nucleotides: TGTGCCAGCAGTTTATCCTCAGGGTGGAGCAATCAGCCCCAGCATTTT. Looking up the rest from reference TRBV28 and TRBJ1-5 gives the full variable domain: DVKVTQSSRYLVKRTGEKVFLECVQDMDHENMFWYRQDPGLGLRLIYFSYDVKMKEKGDIPEGYSVSREKKERFSLILESASTNQTSMYLCASSLSSGWSNQPQHFGDGTRLSIL.

The rearrangement links TRBV28 to TRBJ2-7; D might be TRBD1 (6 bases). Trimming took 7 bases from V and 7 from J, leaving 23 bases between them. Germline values: CDR1 MDHEN, CDR2 SYDVKM. The CDR3 extends over 15 amino acids. The CDR3 region is CASNSQGRSNLEQYF. In DNA, the CDR3 is TGTGCCAGCAACTCACAGGGCCGCTCCAATTTAGAGCAGTACTTC.

V and J are TRBV5-1 and TRBJ2-7; 10 bases line up with TRBD2. V gave up 4 bases and J gave up 4 bases; unmatched junction bases: 8. The CDR3 has 15 amino acids. CDR1 SGHRS and CDR2 YFSETQ come from the germline V gene. This CDR3 is CASSDQAGGGYEQYF. Here the CDR3 DNA reads TGCGCCAGCAGCGATCAAGCGGGAGGGGGGTACGAGCAGTACTTC.

The V call is TRBV6-5, the J call TRBJ1-5; D unclear. The CDR3 runs 15 residues. V lost 0 bases and J lost 5, with 11 bases in between. Germline loops: CDR1 MNHEY, CDR2 SVGAGI. This CDR3 reads CASSYSREKDQPQHF. The DNA of the CDR3 is TGTGCCAGCAGTTACTCGAGAGAAAAAGATCAGCCCCAGCATTTT.

V usage is TRBV5-4 and J usage is TRBJ2-4; tentatively, D is TRBD2 (5 bases). V was shortened by 4 bases and J by 0 bases, with 11 bases between the two germline ends. The CDR3 totals 15 residues. Germline lookup yields CDR1 SGHNT and CDR2 YYREEE (reference sequence). CDR3 DNA: TGTGCCAGCAGCCCCACGGCGGGAGCCAAAAACATTCAGTACTTC. Protein product: CASSPTAGAKNIQYF. The variable domain in full, with the rest retrieved from reference TRBV5-4 and TRBJ2-4, is ETGVTQSPTHLIKTRGQQVTLRCSSQSGHNTVSWYQQALGQGPQFIFQYYREEENGRGNFPPRFSGLQFPNYSSELNVNALELDDSALYLCASSPTAGAKNIQYFGAGTRLSVL.

This chain joins TRBV6-5 and TRBJ1-2; 10 bases agree with TRBD1. The CDR3 length is 15 residues. Germline V gene lookup returns CDR1 MNHEY and CDR2 SVGAGI. J was trimmed by 8 bases and V by 4 bases; bases with no gene match: 10. This chain's CDR3 is CASSSRDRGSGGYTF. The CDR3, as DNA: TGTGCCAGCAGTTCCCGGGACAGGGGATCGGGGGGCTACACCTTC.

The V gene is TRBV11-2, the J gene TRBJ1-2; weak D call: TRBD1 (6 bases). The CDR3 is 17 residues long. V lost 2 bases, J lost 5 bases, and 21 bases lay in between. Germline CDR1 and CDR2: SGHAT and FQNNGV. The CDR3 DNA is TGTGCCAGCAGCTTAAAGCCGACCGGGACAAGGGATTATGGCTACACCTTC. Translation: CASSLKPTGTRDYGYTF.

V gene TRBV28 combines with J gene TRBJ1-2; D unclear. V lost 5 bases to trimming and J lost 2 bases, with 9 bases between them. CDR1 is MDHEN and CDR2 is SYDVKM in the germline V gene. The CDR3 runs to 13 residues. For the CDR3, the DNA is TGTGCCAGCAGTCCAGGATCCAACTATGGCTACACCTTC. Encoded protein: CASSPGSNYGYTF.

The chain joins TRBV5-1 to TRBJ2-7, with D possibly TRBD2 on 6 matching bases. Germline lookup yields CDR1 SGHRS and CDR2 YFSETQ. Trimming took 0 bases from V and 1 from J, leaving 8 bases between them. CDR3 length: 14 amino acids. CDR3 region: CASSLAGGSYEQYF. The CDR3 bases are TGCGCCAGCAGCTTGGCCGGGGGATCCTACGAGCAGTACTTC.

This clone was detected only a few times. This chain connects TRBV6-6 to TRBJ2-7; 7 bases map to TRBD1. Germline loops: CDR1 MNHNY, CDR2 SVGAGI (reference sequence). The CDR3 loop spans 14 amino acids. V was clipped by 4 bases and J by 2 bases; unmatched bases: 5. The DNA for the CDR3 is TGTGCCAGCAGTTTTGGCGGACAGGCCTACGAGCAGTACTTC. It encodes CASSFGGQAYEQYF.

This chain's CDR3 is CASSREALGQSSYEQYF. The CDR3 DNA is TGCGCCAGCAGCCGGGAGGCTCTGGGACAAAGCTCCTACGAGCAGTACTTC. V gene TRBV5-1 combines with J gene TRBJ2-7; TRBD2 is a possible D gene (7 bases). Germline CDR1 is SGHRS and CDR2 is YFSETQ. The germline V and J ends were trimmed by 4 bases and 0 bases, with 20 bases remaining between them. The CDR3 is 17 residues long. The full variable domain, its missing parts supplied by reference TRBV5-1 and TRBJ2-7, is KAGVTQTPRYLIKTRGQQVTLSCSPISGHRSVSWYQQTPGQGLQFLFEYFSETQRNKGNFPGRFSGRQFSNSRSEMNVSTLELGDSALYLCASSREALGQSSYEQYFGPGTRLTVT.